These 10 T cell receptor beta chains were sequenced from one sample in a study of early T cells in non-severe SARS-CoV-2 infection (dated by TCRdb to about 2021). Library method: 5' RACE. TCRdb shows the sequencer as NextSeq 500. TCRdb took the public reads, trimmed them with fastp at Q25, ran MiXCR for clone calling and kept in-frame beta chains. Entries that share a CDR3 protein sequence are merged under the most common genes and DNA. The sample yields roughly 90,000 distinct CDR3 sequences; 11% to 15% were counted once. The ten biggest clones cover roughly 3% of the sample. Sample: whole blood. The receptors were gathered from an adult who was a healthcare worker with PCR-confirmed SARS-CoV-2 infection or an uninfected control (not recorded which).

This clonotype was seen ten or more times. The chain is built from TRBV5-1 and TRBJ2-7, with 9 positions matching TRBD1. The V segment lost 1 base and the J segment 2 bases; nucleotides outside the gene matches: 10. Per germline, CDR1 SGHRS and CDR2 YFSETQ. The CDR3 covers 17 residues. CDR3 region: CASSLPPGTGYAYEQYF. Here the CDR3 DNA reads TGCGCCAGCAGCTTGCCACCAGGGACAGGGTACGCCTACGAGCAGTACTTC. Full variable domain (rest looked up from reference TRBV5-1 and TRBJ2-7): KAGVTQTPRYLIKTRGQQVTLSCSPISGHRSVSWYQQTPGQGLQFLFEYFSETQRNKGNFPGRFSGRQFSNSRSEMNVSTLELGDSALYLCASSLPPGTGYAYEQYFGPGTRLTVT.

This clonotype has more than one count but fewer than ten. CDR3 amino acids: CATIFLRRASGTSSTDTQYF. Here the CDR3 DNA reads TGTGCCACCATCTTTCTACGCCGGGCTAGCGGGACTTCTAGCACAGATACGCAGTATTTT. The chain uses TRBV24-1 and TRBJ2-3; 9 bases match TRBD2. The CDR3 is 20 amino acids. Trimming at V came to 8 bases and at J to 0 bases, leaving 20 bases not matched to a gene. CDR1 and CDR2 from the germline V gene are KGHDR and SFDVKD.

This clonotype was picked up a small number of times. The CDR3 nucleotides read TGTGCCAGCAGCTCCGGGGCGCCAAGCGGGGCCCAGCATTTT. Residues: CASSSGAPSGAQHF. The chain recombines TRBV7-6 with TRBJ1-5; TRBD1 is a possible D gene (5 bases). V lost 4 bases and J lost 11, with 18 bases in between. This CDR3 comprises 14 residues. CDR1 and CDR2 from the germline V gene are SGHVS and FNYEAQ.

This clonotype came up many times. This sequence joins TRBV7-2 and TRBJ2-3; D ambiguous. The CDR3 has 12 amino acids. V shed 3 bases and J shed 2 bases, with 3 bases lying between them. Germline V gene lookup returns CDR1 SGHTA and CDR2 FQGNSA. Here the CDR3 DNA reads TGTGCCAGCAGCTTCTACACAGATACGCAGTATTTT. It encodes CASSFYTDTQYF.

The sample holds a few counts of this clonotype. This chain uses TRBV7-9 with TRBJ2-3; D might be TRBD2 (5 bases). The CDR3 sequence is 13 residues long. CDR1 and CDR2 from the germline V gene are SEHNR and FQNEAQ (reference sequence). Trimming took 6 bases from V and 0 from J, leaving 7 bases between them. The CDR3 sequence: CASRRGSTDTQYF. CDR3 DNA sequence: TGTGCCAGCAGGCGAGGGAGCACAGATACGCAGTATTTT.

Ten or more counts support this clonotype. The chain employs TRBV18 and TRBJ2-7; TRBD2 matches 8 bases. Germline V CDR1 and CDR2: KGHSH, LQKENI. The CDR3 covers 13 residues. J lost 5 bases, V lost 6 bases, and 6 bases had no gene match. CDR3 coding DNA: TGTGCCAGCTCCCAGAGCGGGAGCCACGAGCAGTACTTC. Its translation: CASSQSGSHEQYF.

This clonotype has more than one count but fewer than ten. The V gene is TRBV11-2, the J gene TRBJ2-1; the D gene could be TRBD1 or TRBD2 (6 bases each). Trimming stripped 5 bases from V and 9 bases from J, with 14 bases between. Germline CDR1 reads SGHAT; CDR2 reads FQNNGV. The CDR3 consists of 13 residues. The CDR3 region is CASSPHRDFEQFF. DNA of the CDR3: TGTGCCAGCAGCCCCCACAGGGACTTTGAGCAGTTCTTC. Supplemented by reference TRBV11-2 and TRBJ2-1, the full variable domain reads EAGVAQSPRYKIIEKRQSVAFWCNPISGHATLYWYQQILGQGPKLLIQFQNNGVVDDSQLPKDRFSAERLKGVDSTLKIQPAKLEDSAVYLCASSPHRDFEQFFGPGTRLTVL.

This clonotype was recorded many times. The J gene is TRBJ2-2, the V gene TRBV15; 8 nucleotides match TRBD2. V shed 5 bases and J 1 base; nucleotides not matched to a gene: 6. In germline, CDR1 is LNHNV, CDR2 YYDKDF (reference sequence). The CDR3 is 16 amino acids. The CDR3 here is CATSSGLALNTGELFF. The CDR3 DNA sequence: TGTGCCACCAGCTCAGGACTAGCCTTGAACACCGGGGAGCTGTTTTTT.

This clonotype came up a few times. V is TRBV4-2 and J is TRBJ2-1; no clear D. The germline V gene has CDR1 LGHNA and CDR2 YNFKEQ. Trimming shortened V by 3 bases and J by 10 bases, and 10 bases separated the two germline ends. The CDR3 runs 12 residues. The CDR3 DNA sequence: TGTGCCAGCAGCCATCCCGACGGAGAGCAGTTCTTC. Its protein product is CASSHPDGEQFF.

This clonotype has only a few counts. The chain employs TRBV4-1 and TRBJ2-1, with a possible D match to TRBD1 (5 bases). The CDR3 has 16 amino acids. The germline V gene has CDR1 MGHRA and CDR2 YSYEKL. Trimming took 0 bases from V and 1 from J, leaving 10 bases between them. The CDR3 DNA reads as TGCGCCAGCAGCCAAGAAGGACATAATTCCTACAATGAGCAGTTCTTC. Its translation: CASSQEGHNSYNEQFF.